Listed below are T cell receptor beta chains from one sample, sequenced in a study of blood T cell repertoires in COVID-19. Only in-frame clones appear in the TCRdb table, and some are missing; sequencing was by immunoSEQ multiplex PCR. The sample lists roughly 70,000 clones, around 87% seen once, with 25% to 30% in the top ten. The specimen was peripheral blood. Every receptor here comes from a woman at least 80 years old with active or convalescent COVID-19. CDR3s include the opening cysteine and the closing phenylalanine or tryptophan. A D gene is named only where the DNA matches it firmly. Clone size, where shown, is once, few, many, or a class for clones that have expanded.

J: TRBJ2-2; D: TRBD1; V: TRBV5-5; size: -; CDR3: CASSFNRGTNTGELFF; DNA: TGTGCCAGCAGCTTTAACAGGGGGACCAACACCGGGGAGCTGTTTTTT
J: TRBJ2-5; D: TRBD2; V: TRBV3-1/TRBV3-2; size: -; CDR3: CASSQRPGLAYF; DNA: TGTGCCAGCAGCCAACGACCGGGACTAGCATACTTC
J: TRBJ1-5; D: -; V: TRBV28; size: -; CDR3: CASTQGGFLGNQPQHF; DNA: TGTGCCAGCACACAGGGTGGGTTTCTGGGCAATCAGCCCCAGCATTTT
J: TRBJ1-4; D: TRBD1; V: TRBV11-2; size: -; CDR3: CASSLRTGWDEKLFF; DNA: TGTGCCAGCAGCCTGAGGACAGGGTGGGATGAAAAACTGTTTTTT
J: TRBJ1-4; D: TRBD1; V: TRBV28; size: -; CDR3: CASNHRDRDEKLFF; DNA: TGTGCCAGCAACCACCGGGACAGGGATGAAAAACTGTTTTTT
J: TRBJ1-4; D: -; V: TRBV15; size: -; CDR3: CALSTAANEKLFF; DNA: TGTGCCCTCTCGACAGCAGCTAATGAAAAACTGTTTTTT
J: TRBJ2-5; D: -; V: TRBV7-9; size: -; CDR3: CASKSALEETQYF; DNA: TGTGCCAGCAAGAGTGCGTTGGAGGAGACCCAGTACTTC
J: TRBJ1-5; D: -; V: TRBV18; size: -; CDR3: CASSQGIDPNQPQHF; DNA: TGTGCCAGCTCACAGGGGATAGATCCCAATCAGCCCCAGCATTTT
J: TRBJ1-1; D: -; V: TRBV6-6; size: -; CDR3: CASSYLQNTEAFF; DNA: TGTGCCAGCAGTTACTTACAGAACACTGAAGCTTTCTTT
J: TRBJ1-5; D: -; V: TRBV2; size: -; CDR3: CASSDRQSNQPQHF; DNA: TGTGCCAGCAGTGACAGGCAGAGCAATCAGCCCCAGCATTTT
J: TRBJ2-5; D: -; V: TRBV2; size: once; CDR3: CASSGSSAQYF; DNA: TGTGCCAGCAGCGGTAGCTCGGCCCAGTACTTC
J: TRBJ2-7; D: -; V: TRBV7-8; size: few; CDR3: CASSLSMDSYYEQYF; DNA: TGTGCCAGCAGCTTATCCATGGACAGTTACTACGAGCAGTACTTC
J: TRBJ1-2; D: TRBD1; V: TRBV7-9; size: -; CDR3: CASSLKARQGYGYTF; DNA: TGTGCCAGCAGCTTAAAAGCCCGACAGGGCTATGGCTACACCTTC
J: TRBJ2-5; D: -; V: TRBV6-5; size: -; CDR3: CASTPLGTGKETQYF; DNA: TGTGCCAGCACCCCCTTAGGGACTGGAAAAGAGACCCAGTACTTC
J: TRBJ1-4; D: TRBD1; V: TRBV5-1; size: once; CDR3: CASSISRGVTEKLFF; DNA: TGCGCCAGCAGCATCTCCAGGGGGGTGACTGAAAAACTGTTTTTT
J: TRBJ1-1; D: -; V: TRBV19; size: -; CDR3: CASIDRLRTEAFF; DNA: TGTGCCAGTATAGACAGGTTGAGGACTGAAGCTTTCTTT
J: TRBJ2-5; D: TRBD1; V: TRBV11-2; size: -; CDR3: CASSSLRQGLQTQYF; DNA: TGTGCCAGCAGCTCCCTTAGACAGGGTCTTCAGACCCAGTACTTC
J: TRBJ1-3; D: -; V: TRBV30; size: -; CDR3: CAWSGRRNTIYF; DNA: TGTGCCTGGAGTGGGAGAAGAAACACCATATATTTT
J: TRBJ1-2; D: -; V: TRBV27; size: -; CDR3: CASSSQGWGYTF; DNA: TGTGCCAGCAGTTCGCAGGGGTGGGGCTACACCTTC
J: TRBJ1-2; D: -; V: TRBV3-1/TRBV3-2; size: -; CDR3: CASSQGPAVLHYGYTF; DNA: TGTGCCAGCAGCCAAGGCCCCGCGGTCCTGCACTATGGCTACACCTTC
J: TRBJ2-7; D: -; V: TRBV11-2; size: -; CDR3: CASSPLDSGLRYEQYF; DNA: TGTGCCAGCAGCCCCCTCGACAGCGGGCTACGCTACGAGCAGTACTTC
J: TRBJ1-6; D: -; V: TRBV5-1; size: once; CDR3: CASSLSGYDNSPLHF; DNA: TGCGCCAGCAGCTTATCGGGGTACGATAATTCACCCCTCCACTTT
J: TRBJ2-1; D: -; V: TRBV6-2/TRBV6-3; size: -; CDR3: CASSYSTSGGKTPETNNEQFF; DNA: TGTGCCAGCAGTTACTCGACGTCGGGGGGCAAAACTCCGGAAACGAACAATGAGCAGTTCTTC
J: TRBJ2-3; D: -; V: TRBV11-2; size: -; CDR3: CASSFYTDTQYF; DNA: TGTGCCAGCAGCTTCTACACAGATACGCAGTATTTT
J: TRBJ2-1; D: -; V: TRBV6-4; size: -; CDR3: CASSPDSYNEQFF; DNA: TGTGCCAGCAGTCCCGACAGCTACAATGAGCAGTTCTTC
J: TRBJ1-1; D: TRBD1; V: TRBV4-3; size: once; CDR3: CASSQGDRGADTEAFF; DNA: TGCGCCAGCAGCCAAGGGGACAGGGGGGCGGACACTGAAGCTTTCTTT
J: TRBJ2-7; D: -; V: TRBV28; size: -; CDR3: CASSLAGTYEQYF; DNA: TGTGCCAGCAGTTTGGCGGGAACCTACGAGCAGTACTTC
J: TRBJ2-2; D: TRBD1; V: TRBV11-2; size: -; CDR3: CASSLDWTGLSGELFF; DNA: TGTGCCAGCAGCTTAGATTGGACAGGGTTGTCCGGGGAGCTGTTTTTT
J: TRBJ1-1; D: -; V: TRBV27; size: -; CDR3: CASSSKLTVNTEAFF; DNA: TGTGCCAGCAGTTCCAAACTGACAGTGAACACTGAAGCTTTCTTT
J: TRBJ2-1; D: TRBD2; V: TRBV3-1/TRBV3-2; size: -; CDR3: CASRRTGGTYNEQFF; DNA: TGTGCCAGCAGGCGGACGGGAGGGACCTACAATGAGCAGTTCTTC
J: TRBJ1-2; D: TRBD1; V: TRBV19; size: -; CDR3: CASRASGQPIANYGYTF; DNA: TGTGCCAGTAGAGCTTCGGGACAGCCAATCGCTAACTATGGCTACACCTTC
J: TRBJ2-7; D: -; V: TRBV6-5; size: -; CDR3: CASSFGGLYEQYF; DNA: TGTGCCAGCAGTTTTGGGGGCCTATACGAGCAGTACTTC
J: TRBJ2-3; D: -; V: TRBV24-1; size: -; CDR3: CATSDTRGITDTQYF; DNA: TGTGCCACCAGTGATACCCGGGGTATCACAGATACGCAGTATTTT
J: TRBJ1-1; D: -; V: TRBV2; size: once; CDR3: CATWTPGGMNTEAFF; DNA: TGTGCCACTTGGACCCCTGGAGGGATGAACACTGAAGCTTTCTTT
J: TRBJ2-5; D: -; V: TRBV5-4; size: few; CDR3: CASSSKPSGDFGQETQYF; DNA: TGTGCCAGCAGCTCGAAGCCCTCAGGGGATTTCGGCCAAGAGACCCAGTACTTC
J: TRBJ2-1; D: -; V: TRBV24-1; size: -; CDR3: CATSDFASGEQFF; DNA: TGTGCCACCAGTGATTTTGCCAGCGGTGAGCAGTTCTTC
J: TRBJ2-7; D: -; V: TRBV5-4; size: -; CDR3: CASSLAGGINYEQYF; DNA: TGTGCCAGCAGCTTGGCCGGGGGAATAAACTACGAGCAGTACTTC
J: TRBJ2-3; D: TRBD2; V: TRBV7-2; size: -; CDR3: CASSLAVRGDTDTQYF; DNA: TGTGCCAGCAGCTTAGCGGTGCGGGGGGACACAGATACGCAGTATTTT
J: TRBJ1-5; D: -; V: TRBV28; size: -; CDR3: CASSPYSGNQPQHF; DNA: TGTGCCAGCAGCCCTTATTCGGGAAATCAGCCCCAGCATTTT
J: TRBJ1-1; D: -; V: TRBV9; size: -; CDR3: CASSVFSWAGNTEAFF; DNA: TGTGCCAGCAGCGTATTCTCCTGGGCGGGGAACACTGAAGCTTTCTTT
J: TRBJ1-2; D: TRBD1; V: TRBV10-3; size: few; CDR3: CAIRQGSEPNYGYTF; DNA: TGTGCCATTAGACAGGGTTCGGAACCTAACTATGGCTACACCTTC
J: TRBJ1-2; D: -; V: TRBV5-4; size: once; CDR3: CASSLWGESGYTF; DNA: TGTGCCAGCAGCTTGTGGGGAGAGAGCGGCTACACCTTC
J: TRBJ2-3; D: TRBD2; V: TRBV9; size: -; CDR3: CASSALSGDPTDTQYF; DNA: TGTGCCAGCAGCGCGCTGAGCGGGGATCCCACAGATACGCAGTATTTT
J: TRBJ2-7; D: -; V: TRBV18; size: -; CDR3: CASSPITGLREQYF; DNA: TGTGCCAGCTCACCTATTACAGGTTTACGGGAGCAGTACTTC
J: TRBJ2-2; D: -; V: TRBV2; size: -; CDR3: CASTEGTLKELFF; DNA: TGTGCCAGCACCGAGGGTACACTAAAAGAGCTGTTTTTT
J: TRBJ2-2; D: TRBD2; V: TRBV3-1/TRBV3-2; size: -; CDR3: CASSLSLPLLAGGELFF; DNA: TGTGCCAGCAGCCTTTCTCTTCCGCTACTAGCGGGCGGGGAGCTGTTTTTT
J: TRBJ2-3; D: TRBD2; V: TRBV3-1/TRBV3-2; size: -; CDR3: CASGPGLATDTQYF; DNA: TGTGCCAGCGGACCGGGACTAGCGACAGATACGCAGTATTTT
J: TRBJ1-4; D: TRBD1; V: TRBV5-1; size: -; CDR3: CASSWGTGIGNEKLFF; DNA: TGCGCCAGCAGCTGGGGGACAGGGATCGGAAATGAAAAACTGTTTTTT
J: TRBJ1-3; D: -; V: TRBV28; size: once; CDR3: CASSLGPRNTIYF; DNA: TGTGCCAGCAGCCTGGGGCCACGAAACACCATATATTTT
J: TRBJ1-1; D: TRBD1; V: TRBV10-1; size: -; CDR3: CASSEDRGVKDTEAFF; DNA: TGCGCCAGCAGTGAAGACAGGGGGGTGAAGGACACTGAAGCTTTCTTT
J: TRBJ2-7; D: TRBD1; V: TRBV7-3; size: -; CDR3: CASSLTRDRGMDEQYF; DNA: TGTGCCAGCAGCTTAACTCGGGACAGGGGGATGGACGAGCAGTACTTC
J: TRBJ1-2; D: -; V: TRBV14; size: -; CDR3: CASSQGQAPHYGYTF; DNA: TGTGCCAGCAGCCAAGGACAGGCCCCTCACTATGGCTACACCTTC
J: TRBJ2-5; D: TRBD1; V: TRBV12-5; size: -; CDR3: CASGPGQGQETQYF; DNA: TGTGCTAGTGGTCCCGGACAGGGCCAAGAGACCCAGTACTTC
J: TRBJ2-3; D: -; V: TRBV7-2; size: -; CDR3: CASSLMAGTTDTQYF; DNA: TGTGCCAGCAGCTTAATGGCGGGGACCACAGATACGCAGTATTTT
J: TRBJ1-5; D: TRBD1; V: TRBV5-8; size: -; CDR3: CASSLGGQGPSNQPQHF; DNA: TGTGCCAGCAGCTTGGGGGGACAGGGGCCTAGCAATCAGCCCCAGCATTTT